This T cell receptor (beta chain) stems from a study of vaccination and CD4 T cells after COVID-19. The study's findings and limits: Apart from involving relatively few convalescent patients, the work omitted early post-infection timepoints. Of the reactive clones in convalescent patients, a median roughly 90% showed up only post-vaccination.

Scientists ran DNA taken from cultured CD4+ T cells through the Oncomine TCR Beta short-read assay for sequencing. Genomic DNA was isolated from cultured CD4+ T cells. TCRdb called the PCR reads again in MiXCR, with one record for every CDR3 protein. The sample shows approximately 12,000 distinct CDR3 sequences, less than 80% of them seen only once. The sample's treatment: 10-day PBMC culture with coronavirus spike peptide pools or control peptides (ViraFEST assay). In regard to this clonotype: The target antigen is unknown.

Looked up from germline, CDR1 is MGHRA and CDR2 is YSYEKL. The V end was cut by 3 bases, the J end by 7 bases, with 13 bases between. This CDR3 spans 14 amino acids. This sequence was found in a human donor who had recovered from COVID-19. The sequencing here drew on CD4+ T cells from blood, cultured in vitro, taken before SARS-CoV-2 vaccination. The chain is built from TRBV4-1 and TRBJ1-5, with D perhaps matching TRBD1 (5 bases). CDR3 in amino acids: CASSQGPGGQPQHF. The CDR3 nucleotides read TGCGCCAGCAGCCAGGGCCCGGGGGGGCAGCCCCAGCATTTT.